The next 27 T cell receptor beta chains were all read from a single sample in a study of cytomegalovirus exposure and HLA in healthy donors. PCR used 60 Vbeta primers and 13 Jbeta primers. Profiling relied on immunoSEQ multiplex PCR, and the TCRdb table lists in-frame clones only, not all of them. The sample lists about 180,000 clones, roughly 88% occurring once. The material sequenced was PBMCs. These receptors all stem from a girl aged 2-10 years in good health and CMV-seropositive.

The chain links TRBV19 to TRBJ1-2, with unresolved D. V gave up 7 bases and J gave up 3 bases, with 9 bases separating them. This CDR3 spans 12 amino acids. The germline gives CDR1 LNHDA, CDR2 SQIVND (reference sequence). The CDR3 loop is CASNGDYYGYTF. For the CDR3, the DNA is TGTGCCAGTAACGGGGATTACTATGGCTACACCTTC.

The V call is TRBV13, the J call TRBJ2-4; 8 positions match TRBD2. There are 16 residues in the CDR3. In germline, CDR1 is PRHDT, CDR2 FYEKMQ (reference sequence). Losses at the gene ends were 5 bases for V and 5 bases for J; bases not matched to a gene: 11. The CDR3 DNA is TGTGCCAGCAGCAACGCCCAGCGGGAGTCGGAAAACATTCAGTACTTC. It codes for CASSNAQRESENIQYF.

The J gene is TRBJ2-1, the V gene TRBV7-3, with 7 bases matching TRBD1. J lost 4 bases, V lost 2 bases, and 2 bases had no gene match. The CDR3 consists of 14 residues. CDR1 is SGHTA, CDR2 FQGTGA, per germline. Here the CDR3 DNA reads TGTGCCAGCAGCTTAGGGACAGATTACAATGAGCAGTTCTTC. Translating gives CASSLGTDYNEQFF.

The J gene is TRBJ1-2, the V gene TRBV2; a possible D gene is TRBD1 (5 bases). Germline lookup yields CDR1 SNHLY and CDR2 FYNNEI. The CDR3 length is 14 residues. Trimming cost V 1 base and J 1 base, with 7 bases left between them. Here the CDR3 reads CASSEGGGNYGYTF. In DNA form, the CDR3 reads TGTGCCAGCAGTGAAGGGGGGGGTAACTATGGCTACACCTTC.

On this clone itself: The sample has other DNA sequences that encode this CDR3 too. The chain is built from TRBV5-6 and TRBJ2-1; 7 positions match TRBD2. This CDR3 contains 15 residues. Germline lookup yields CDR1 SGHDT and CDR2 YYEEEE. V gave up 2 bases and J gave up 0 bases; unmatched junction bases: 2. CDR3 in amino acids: CASSFGGSSYNEQFF. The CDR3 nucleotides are TGTGCCAGCAGCTTCGGCGGGAGCTCCTACAATGAGCAGTTCTTC.

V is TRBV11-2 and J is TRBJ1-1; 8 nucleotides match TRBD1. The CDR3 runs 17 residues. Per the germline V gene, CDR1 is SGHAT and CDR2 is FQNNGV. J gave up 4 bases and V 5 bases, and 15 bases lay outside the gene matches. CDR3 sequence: CASSRGADRARVTEAFF. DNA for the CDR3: TGTGCCAGCAGCCGCGGGGCGGACAGGGCGAGAGTCACTGAAGCTTTCTTT.

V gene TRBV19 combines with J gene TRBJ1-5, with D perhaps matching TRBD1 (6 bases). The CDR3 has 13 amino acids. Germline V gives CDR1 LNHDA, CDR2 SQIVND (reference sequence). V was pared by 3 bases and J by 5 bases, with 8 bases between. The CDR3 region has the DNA TGTGCCAGTAGTATCGCAGGGGATCAGCCCCAGCATTTT. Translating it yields CASSIAGDQPQHF. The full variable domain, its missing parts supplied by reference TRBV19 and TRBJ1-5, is DGGITQSPKYLFRKEGQNVTLSCEQNLNHDAMYWYRQDPGQGLRLIYYSQIVNDFQKGDIAEGYSVSREKKESFPLTVTSAQKNPTAFYLCASSIAGDQPQHFGDGTRLSIL.

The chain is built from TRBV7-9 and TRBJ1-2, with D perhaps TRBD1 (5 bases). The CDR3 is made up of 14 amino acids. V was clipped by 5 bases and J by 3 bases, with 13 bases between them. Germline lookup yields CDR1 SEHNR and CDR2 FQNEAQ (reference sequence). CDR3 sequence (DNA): TGTGCCAGCAGCATAAGCCTAGGGGACTATGGCTACACCTTC. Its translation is CASSISLGDYGYTF.

CDR3 sequence: CASRGFQGPGELFF. DNA of the CDR3: TGCGCCAGCAGGGGTTTCCAGGGTCCCGGGGAGCTGTTTTTT. The chain has TRBV4-1 and TRBJ2-2; the D gene is possibly TRBD1 (5 bases). Germline CDR1 and CDR2: MGHRA and YSYEKL. This CDR3 is 14 amino acids long. The V end was cut by 6 bases, the J end by 6 bases, with 14 bases between.

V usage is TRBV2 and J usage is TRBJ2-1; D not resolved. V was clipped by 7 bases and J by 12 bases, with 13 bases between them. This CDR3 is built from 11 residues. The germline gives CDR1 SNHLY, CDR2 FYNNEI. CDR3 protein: CASTVYGVQFF. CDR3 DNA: TGTGCCAGCACGGTGTACGGTGTGCAGTTCTTC. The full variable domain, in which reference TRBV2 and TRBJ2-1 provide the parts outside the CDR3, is EPEVTQTPSHQVTQMGQEVILRCVPISNHLYFYWYRQILGQKVEFLVSFYNNEISEKSEIFDDQFSVERPDGSNFTLKIRSTKLEDSAMYFCASTVYGVQFFGPGTRLTVL.

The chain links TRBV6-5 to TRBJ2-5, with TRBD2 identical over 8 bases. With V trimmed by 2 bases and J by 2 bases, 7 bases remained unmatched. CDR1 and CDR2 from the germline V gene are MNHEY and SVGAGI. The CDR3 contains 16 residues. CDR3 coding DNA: TGTGCCAGCAGTTACCGGGGGGGGAACGGTCAAGAGACCCAGTACTTC. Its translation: CASSYRGGNGQETQYF.

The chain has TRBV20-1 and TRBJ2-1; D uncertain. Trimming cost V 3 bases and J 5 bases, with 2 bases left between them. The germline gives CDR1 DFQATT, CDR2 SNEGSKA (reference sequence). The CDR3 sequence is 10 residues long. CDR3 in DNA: TGCAGTGCTAGTAACAATGAGCAGTTCTTC. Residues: CSASNNEQFF.

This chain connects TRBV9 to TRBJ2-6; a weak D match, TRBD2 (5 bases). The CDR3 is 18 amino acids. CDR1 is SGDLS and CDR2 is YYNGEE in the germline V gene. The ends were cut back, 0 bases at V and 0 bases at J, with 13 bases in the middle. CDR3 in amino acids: CASSVVEGMGSGANVLTF. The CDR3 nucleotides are TGTGCCAGCAGCGTAGTAGAGGGTATGGGCTCTGGGGCCAACGTCCTGACTTTC.

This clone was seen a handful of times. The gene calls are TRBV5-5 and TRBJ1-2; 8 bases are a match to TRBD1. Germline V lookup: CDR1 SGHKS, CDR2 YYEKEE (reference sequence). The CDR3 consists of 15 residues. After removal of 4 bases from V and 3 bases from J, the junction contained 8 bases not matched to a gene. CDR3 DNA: TGTGCCAGCAGCCCTTGGGGACAGGCCTACTATGGCTACACCTTC. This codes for CASSPWGQAYYGYTF.

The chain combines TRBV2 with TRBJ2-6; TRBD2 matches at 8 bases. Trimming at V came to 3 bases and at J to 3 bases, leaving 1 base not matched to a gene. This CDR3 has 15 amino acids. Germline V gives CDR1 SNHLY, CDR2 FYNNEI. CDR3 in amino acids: CASSDLAGGANVLTF. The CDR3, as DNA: TGTGCCAGCAGTGATCTAGCGGGTGGGGCCAACGTCCTGACTTTC.

The DNA of the CDR3 is TGTGCCAGCAGTTATATGGCAGGCTCCTATAATTCACCCCTCCACTTT. Amino acid sequence: CASSYMAGSYNSPLHF. The chain joins TRBV6-5 to TRBJ1-6; D remains ambiguous. The CDR3 has 16 residues. Looked up from germline, CDR1 is MNHEY and CDR2 is SVGAGI. V was shortened by 3 bases and J by 0 bases, with 9 bases between the two germline ends.

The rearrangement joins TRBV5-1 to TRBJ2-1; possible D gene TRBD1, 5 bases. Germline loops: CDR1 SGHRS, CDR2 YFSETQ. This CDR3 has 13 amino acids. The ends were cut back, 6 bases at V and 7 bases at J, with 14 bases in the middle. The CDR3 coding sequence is TGCGCCAGCAAGGGGCTAGTACAAAATGAGCAGTTCTTC. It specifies CASKGLVQNEQFF.

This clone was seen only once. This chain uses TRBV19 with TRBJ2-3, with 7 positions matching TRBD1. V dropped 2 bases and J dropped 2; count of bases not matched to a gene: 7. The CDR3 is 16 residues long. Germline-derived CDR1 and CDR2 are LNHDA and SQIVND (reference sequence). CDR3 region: CASSIPGQKITDTQYF. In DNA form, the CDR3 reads TGTGCCAGTAGTATACCGGGACAGAAGATCACAGATACGCAGTATTTT. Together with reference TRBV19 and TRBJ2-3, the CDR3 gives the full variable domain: DGGITQSPKYLFRKEGQNVTLSCEQNLNHDAMYWYRQDPGQGLRLIYYSQIVNDFQKGDIAEGYSVSREKKESFPLTVTSAQKNPTAFYLCASSIPGQKITDTQYFGPGTRLTVL.

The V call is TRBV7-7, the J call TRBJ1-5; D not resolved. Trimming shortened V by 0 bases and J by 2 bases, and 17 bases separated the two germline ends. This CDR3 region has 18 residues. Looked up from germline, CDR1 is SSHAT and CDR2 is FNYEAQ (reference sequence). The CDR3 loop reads CASSLAAGLPRCNQPQHF. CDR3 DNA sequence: TGTGCCAGCAGCTTAGCGGCGGGCCTTCCCAGATGCAATCAGCCCCAGCATTTT.

DNA for the CDR3: TGTGCCAGCAGCTTACAGAACACAGATACGCAGTATTTT. It yields the protein CASSLQNTDTQYF. The chain uses TRBV5-4 and TRBJ2-3; D uncertain. V lost 2 bases to trimming and J lost 2 bases, with 6 bases between them. Per germline, CDR1 SGHNT and CDR2 YYREEE (reference sequence). The CDR3 is 13 residues long.

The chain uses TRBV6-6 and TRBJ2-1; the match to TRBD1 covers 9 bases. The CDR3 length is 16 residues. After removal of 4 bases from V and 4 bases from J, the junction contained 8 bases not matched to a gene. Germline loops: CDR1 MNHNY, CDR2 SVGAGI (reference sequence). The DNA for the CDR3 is TGTGCCAGCAGTTCTCACCTGGGGACAGGGTACAATGAGCAGTTCTTC. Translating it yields CASSSHLGTGYNEQFF.

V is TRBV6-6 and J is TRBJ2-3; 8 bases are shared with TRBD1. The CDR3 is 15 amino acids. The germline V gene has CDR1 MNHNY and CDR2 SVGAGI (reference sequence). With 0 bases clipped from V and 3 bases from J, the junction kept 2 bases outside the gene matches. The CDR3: CASSYSTGATDTQYF. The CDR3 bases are TGTGCCAGCAGTTACTCGACAGGGGCTACAGATACGCAGTATTTT.

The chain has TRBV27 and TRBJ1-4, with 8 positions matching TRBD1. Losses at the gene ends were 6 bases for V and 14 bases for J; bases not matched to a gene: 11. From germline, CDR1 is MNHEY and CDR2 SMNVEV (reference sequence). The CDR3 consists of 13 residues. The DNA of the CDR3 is TGTGCCAGCAGCCGACAGGGGACCGAGCGGCTGTTTTTT. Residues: CASSRQGTERLFF.

CDR3 sequence: CASSWMGGRNTGELFF. In DNA form, the CDR3 reads TGCGCCAGCAGCTGGATGGGGGGGCGTAACACCGGGGAGCTGTTTTTT. V and J are TRBV5-1 and TRBJ2-2, with D possibly matching TRBD2 (7 bases). V lost 3 bases and J lost 2, with 14 bases in between. From germline, CDR1 is SGHRS and CDR2 YFSETQ. The CDR3 loop spans 16 amino acids.

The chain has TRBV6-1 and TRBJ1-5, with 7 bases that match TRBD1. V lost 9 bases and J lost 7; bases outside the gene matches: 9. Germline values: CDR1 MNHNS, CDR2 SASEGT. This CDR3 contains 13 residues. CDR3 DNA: TGTGCCAGTTCCGACAGGGAGCCCCAGCCCCAGCATTTT. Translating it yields CASSDREPQPQHF.

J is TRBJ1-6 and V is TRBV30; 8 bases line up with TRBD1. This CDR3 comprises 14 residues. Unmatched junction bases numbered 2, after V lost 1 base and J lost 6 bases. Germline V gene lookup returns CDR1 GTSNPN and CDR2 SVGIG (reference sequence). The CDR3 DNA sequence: TGTGCCTGGAGTGGGGACAGGTCTAATTCACCCCTCCACTTT. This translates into CAWSGDRSNSPLHF.

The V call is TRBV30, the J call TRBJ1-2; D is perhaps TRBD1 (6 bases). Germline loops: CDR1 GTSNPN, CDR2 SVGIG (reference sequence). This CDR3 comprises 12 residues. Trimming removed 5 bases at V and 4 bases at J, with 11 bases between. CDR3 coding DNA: TGTGCCTGGGAGGGGGGGGGCTATGGCTACACCTTC. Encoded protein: CAWEGGGYGYTF. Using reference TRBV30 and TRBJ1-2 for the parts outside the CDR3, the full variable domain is SQTIHQWPATLVQPVGSPLSLECTVEGTSNPNLYWYRQAAGRGLQLLFYSVGIGQISSEVPQNLSASRPQDRQFILSSKKLLLSDSGFYLCAWEGGGYGYTFGSGTRLTVV.